The rows below give T cell receptor beta chains drawn from one sample of a study of cytomegalovirus exposure and HLA in healthy donors. Generated by immunoSEQ multiplex PCR, the TCRdb table keeps only in-frame clones and is missing some. This table has some 130,000 clones, approximately 78% appearing once. Sequencing used PBMCs. Receptors originate from a woman aged 40 to 50 in good health and CMV-seropositive. Both conserved end residues are part of each CDR3. A D gene is named only where the DNA matches it firmly. Size values are once, few and many counts, or a class for expanded clones, and some rows have none.

v_call: TRBV10-1; d_call: TRBD2; j_call: TRBJ2-4; clone_size: -; cdr3_nt: TGCGCCGACGGATACCCTAGCGGGAGCCAAAACATTCAGTACTTC; cdr3_aa: CADGYPSGSQNIQYF
v_call: TRBV7-8; d_call: TRBD1; j_call: TRBJ2-7; clone_size: -; cdr3_nt: TGTGCCAGCAGCTTAGCTTTAGTTGACAGGGTTGACTACGAGCAGTACTTC; cdr3_aa: CASSLALVDRVDYEQYF
v_call: TRBV29-1; d_call: -; j_call: TRBJ2-1; clone_size: -; cdr3_nt: TGCAGCGTTGGTGCAAAGAGCTCCTACAATGAGCAGTTCTTC; cdr3_aa: CSVGAKSSYNEQFF
v_call: TRBV9; d_call: TRBD1; j_call: TRBJ1-2; clone_size: -; cdr3_nt: TGTGCCAGCAGCGTAGCGGGGGAGGGACAGGGGAATGGCTACACCTTC; cdr3_aa: CASSVAGEGQGNGYTF
v_call: TRBV11-2; d_call: -; j_call: TRBJ1-2; clone_size: once; cdr3_nt: TGTGCCAGCACCACCAGACACAGCAAAGACTATGGCTACACCTTC; cdr3_aa: CASTTRHSKDYGYTF
v_call: TRBV5-1; d_call: -; j_call: TRBJ1-3; clone_size: -; cdr3_nt: TGCGCCAGCACCCCACGAGGAGCGGGAAACACCATATATTTT; cdr3_aa: CASTPRGAGNTIYF
v_call: TRBV9; d_call: TRBD2; j_call: TRBJ2-3; clone_size: -; cdr3_nt: TGTGCCAGCAGCGTCGGGACTAGCGGGAAGGTAGAGTATTTT; cdr3_aa: CASSVGTSGKVEYF
v_call: TRBV2; d_call: -; j_call: TRBJ2-3; clone_size: -; cdr3_nt: TGTGCCAGCAGTGAAGCCTTAGGACAAGGGGATACGCAGTATTTT; cdr3_aa: CASSEALGQGDTQYF
v_call: TRBV7-8; d_call: -; j_call: TRBJ1-2; clone_size: few; cdr3_nt: TGTGCCAGCAGCCTCCTGACCCTAGAGGACTATGGCTACACCTTC; cdr3_aa: CASSLLTLEDYGYTF
v_call: TRBV6-6; d_call: -; j_call: TRBJ1-2; clone_size: -; cdr3_nt: TGTGCCAGCAGTTACTCAGGACAGATTGGCTACACCTTC; cdr3_aa: CASSYSGQIGYTF
v_call: TRBV9; d_call: -; j_call: TRBJ2-3; clone_size: -; cdr3_nt: TGTGCCAGCAGCGTAGAGCACTCGTACACAGATACGCAGTATTTT; cdr3_aa: CASSVEHSYTDTQYF
v_call: TRBV9; d_call: TRBD1; j_call: TRBJ1-2; clone_size: -; cdr3_nt: TGTGCCAGCAGCTCCCGAGGACAGGGGGCCCTCTATGGCTACACCTTC; cdr3_aa: CASSSRGQGALYGYTF
v_call: TRBV6-6; d_call: -; j_call: TRBJ1-5; clone_size: -; cdr3_nt: TGTGCCAGCAGTCGATCCGGACAGTTAGACAATCAGCCCCAGCATTTT; cdr3_aa: CASSRSGQLDNQPQHF
v_call: TRBV25-1; d_call: TRBD1; j_call: TRBJ1-4; clone_size: -; cdr3_nt: TGTGCCAGCAGTGAACCGGGACAGGGGAATGAAAAACTGTTTTTT; cdr3_aa: CASSEPGQGNEKLFF
v_call: TRBV7-9; d_call: TRBD2; j_call: TRBJ2-5; clone_size: -; cdr3_nt: TGTGCCAGCAGGCGGGGGGTCGGCGAGACCCAGTACTTC; cdr3_aa: CASRRGVGETQYF
v_call: TRBV9; d_call: TRBD1; j_call: TRBJ2-1; clone_size: -; cdr3_nt: TGTGCCAGCAGCGACTCTAGGACAGGGAGCTCCTACAATGAGCAGTTCTTC; cdr3_aa: CASSDSRTGSSYNEQFF
v_call: TRBV6-5; d_call: -; j_call: TRBJ2-5; clone_size: -; cdr3_nt: TGTGCCAGCAGTTACTCTGGGGGGAATGGAGAGACCCAGTACTTC; cdr3_aa: CASSYSGGNGETQYF
v_call: TRBV10-2; d_call: TRBD1; j_call: TRBJ2-5; clone_size: once; cdr3_nt: TGCGCCAGCAGTGACCCCGACAGGGAAGGTCCCCAAGAGACCCCGTACTTC; cdr3_aa: CASSDPDREGPQETPYF
v_call: TRBV5-6; d_call: TRBD2; j_call: TRBJ2-2; clone_size: -; cdr3_nt: TGTGCCAGCAGTCACACTAGCGGGAGAGCCGGGGAGCTGTTTTTT; cdr3_aa: CASSHTSGRAGELFF
v_call: TRBV5-1; d_call: -; j_call: TRBJ1-6; clone_size: -; cdr3_nt: TGCGCCAGCAGCTTAACAGAAAATTCACCCCTCCACTTT; cdr3_aa: CASSLTENSPLHF
v_call: TRBV27; d_call: TRBD1; j_call: TRBJ1-4; clone_size: -; cdr3_nt: TGTGCCAGCAGTTCAGGGGGTGTAGGCGAAAAACTGTTTTTT; cdr3_aa: CASSSGGVGEKLFF
v_call: TRBV5-8; d_call: -; j_call: TRBJ2-7; clone_size: -; cdr3_nt: TGTGCCAGCAGCCTCGCCGACAGCAACTCCTACGAGCAGTACTTC; cdr3_aa: CASSLADSNSYEQYF
v_call: TRBV19; d_call: -; j_call: TRBJ2-1; clone_size: -; cdr3_nt: TGTGCCAGTAGTAGCTCACAGGGTGATGAGCAGTTCTTC; cdr3_aa: CASSSSQGDEQFF
v_call: TRBV4-2; d_call: -; j_call: TRBJ2-3; clone_size: -; cdr3_nt: TGTGCCAGCAGCCAAGAAATCGGAGATACGCAGTATTTT; cdr3_aa: CASSQEIGDTQYF
v_call: TRBV2; d_call: TRBD1; j_call: TRBJ2-7; clone_size: -; cdr3_nt: TGTGCCAGCAGGGCCGGGACAGGGCCCTACGAGCAGTACTTC; cdr3_aa: CASRAGTGPYEQYF